This T cell receptor beta chain was captured by sequencing in a study of T-cell memory formation after mild COVID-19. The V and J ends lost 2 bases and 0 bases, in that order; junction bases with no gene match: 3. Germline V gene sequence: CDR1 LNHNV, CDR2 YYDKDF (reference sequence). The CDR3 covers 15 residues. TCRdb ran MiXCR on the 5' RACE reads and lists one entry per CDR3 protein. In the table there are under 400,000 distinct CDR3 sequences, around 27% of which are singletons. Sequenced: PBMCs or a T cell subset sorted from them (not recorded which). The chain is built from TRBV15 and TRBJ1-1, with TRBD1 matching 7 bases. The TCR comes from an adult woman who had mild COVID-19 (a few samples of this study predate the infection). Cell type and time point are not known. Written as DNA, the CDR3 is TGTGCCACCAGCAGACCGGGACAGATGAACACTGAAGCTTTCTTT. It translates to CATSRPGQMNTEAFF.